This T cell receptor beta chain was identified during a study of T-cell memory formation after mild COVID-19. Looking at the study overall: TCR clusters were mostly confined to one donor each. Notes on the study in general: The authors did not confirm SARS-CoV-2 specificity of second-wave clones peaking day 37. Certain responding clones were present in pre-infection memory, suggesting participation of cross-reactive memory.

Libraries for TCRalpha and TCRbeta carried sample barcodes and unique molecular identifiers via 5'RACE. TCRdb independently ran MiXCR on the 5' RACE reads; one entry per CDR3 protein. The data hold about 360,000 distinct CDR3 sequences, with around an eighth observed a single time. Trimming removed 0 bases from V and 3 bases from J, with 11 bases in between. Germline lookup yields CDR1 LNHNV and CDR2 YYDKDF (reference sequence). The CDR3 length is 15 residues. Worth noting for this clonotype: The antigen is undetermined.

The rearrangement uses TRBV15 and TRBJ2-5; weak D call: TRBD1 (6 bases). This TCR came from a man between 18 and 29 years old who had mild COVID-19 (a few samples of this study predate the infection). Cell type and time point are not known. Input material: PBMCs or a T cell subset sorted from them (not recorded which). The CDR3 nucleotides are TGTGCCACCAGCAGAGAAGGGGCAGGGGAAGAGACCCAGTACTTC. This codes for CATSREGAGEETQYF. Using reference TRBV15 and TRBJ2-5 for the parts outside the CDR3, the full variable domain is DAMVIQNPRYQVTQFGKPVTLSCSQTLNHNVMYWYQQKSSQAPKLLFHYYDKDFNNEADTPDNFQSRRPNTSFCFLDIRSPGLGDTAMYLCATSREGAGEETQYFGPGTRLLVL.